The entry that follows covers one T cell receptor beta chain sequence. Its cognate antigen has yet to be identified. No per-base quality is available; no much larger clone lies one base away. The sample comes from a study of beta chain features in type 1 diabetes listed by TCRdb under 2018. A note on the overall study: No differences in mean age, gender distribution, total cell number or subset yield were found between patients and healthy donors. A total of about 100 million sorted cells were examined across all samples, and RNA yield correlated strongly with the number of cells per subset. The study compared TCRB repertoires of sorted circulating CD4+ T cell subsets between recently diagnosed type 1 diabetes patients and matched healthy donors. Whereas all 30 or so donors provided naive and central memory subsets, regulatory and stem cell-like memory subsets were isolated from just 8 patients and about 8 healthy donors. What the study reported, not specific to this receptor: Shorter templates might have been favored by PCR, but patient and control samples were amplified and corrected together, so both groups would have been affected equally by any skew. Because cDNA was sequenced instead of genomic DNA, activated cells with high expression could be over-represented, although the groups did not differ in activation or CD3 levels. A moderate but significant shortening of TCRB CDR3 length was observed in type 1 diabetes patients in all four CD4+ subsets. Because the HLA sub-analyses included only small numbers of individuals, any influence of HLA type on TCRB rearrangement was left unresolved. At VDJ recombination sites, patients with type 1 diabetes made fewer insertions and deleted more nucleotides, a pattern implying thymic rearrangement abnormalities. The naive, central memory and regulatory TCRB repertoires appeared to resemble one another more closely among patients than among healthy donors.

All of the isolated RNA was reverse transcribed with the High Capacity cDNA Reverse Transcription Kit, so expressed TCRB transcripts were sequenced. Deep immunoSEQ sequencing was performed on naive, central memory and regulatory T cell samples, with an average of around 3.4 million total reads per sample. Sorted cells were lysed in RLT buffer and RNA was extracted with DNase-treated RNeasy Micro or Mini kits, depending on cell number. Each cell subset was processed separately to prevent cross-contamination, with patient and healthy donor samples processed together. The immunoSEQ multiplex PCR was used to amplify TCRB sequences from cDNA, generating 87-bp fragments that spanned the CDR3 region. Amplicons were sequenced on the Illumina HiSeq platform. The authors' analysis ran thus. Synthetic template baselines were used to correct PCR bias computationally, reads within Hamming distance 2 were collapsed together, and singletons that could not be merged were discarded. Reads were aligned against IMGT to assign V, D and J genes, CDR3 length and insertions or deletions at six rearrangement sites. Within each subset, clonotype counts were normalized to sorted cell number, and only after that were true diversity and Gini coefficients computed with the tcR R package. The overlap coefficient, calculated on TCRB nucleotide sequences, was used to measure repertoire sharing. Entries here come from immuneACCESS through TCRdb and include only in-frame sequences with V and J called. Some clones fail to appear in such tables; in the studies checked, an unresolved V gene covers under half of the shortfall, and the cause of the remainder is unknown. V, J and clone size were drawn from that table, and D and trimming were deduced from the DNA. The sample table contains roughly 150,000 clones; only one count was recorded for around 10% of them. The top ten clonotypes cover roughly 1.9% of the sample.

From each donor, a single peripheral blood sample of 95 to 150 mL on average was drawn into heparinised tubes. Using a panel that included CD45RO, CCR7, CD25, CD127, CD95 and CD27, naive, central memory, regulatory and stem cell-like memory CD4+ T cells were sorted on a BD FACSAria II. Purity was above 95% for every sorted population. PBMCs were isolated right away by Lymphoprep density gradient centrifugation and were stained directly, without culture. So that batch effects would be minimized, each experiment stained and sorted samples in pairs, pairing one healthy donor with one patient. This receptor was identified in a man younger than 35 in good health. Sequenced material: central memory CD4+ T cells from blood.

The CDR3 reads CASSRGFNEKLFF. At the DNA level, the sequence is TGCGCCAGCAGCCGGGGGTTTAATGAAAAACTGTTTTTT. This sequence uses TRBV5-1 and TRBJ1-4; a weak D assignment points to TRBD1 (5 bases agree). The CDR3 sequence holds 13 residues, the cysteine and phenylalanine included. The CDR3 DNA has 39 bases and is translated from base 1. For CDR1 and CDR2, the germline V gene lists SGHRS and YFSETQ. V is reduced by 4 bases and J by 4 bases, leaving a spacing of 8 bases between them.